The TCR beta chain under discussion was sequenced for a study of OX40 agonist ivuxolimab in advanced cancers. Of note for this clone: Its antigen is currently unknown.

The junction had 2 bases not matched to a gene; V was cut back by 0 bases and J by 3 bases. This CDR3 contains 15 residues. Germline-derived CDR1 and CDR2 are SGHRS and YFSETQ. Profiling relied on immunoSEQ multiplex PCR, and the TCRdb table lists in-frame clones only, not all of them. Of about 95,000 clones in the sample, roughly 87% were seen once. Study-level results: At 0.1 to 3.0 mg/kg, clonal expansion of CD4+ and CD8+ blood T cells had occurred by week 6. Relative to CD4+, CD8+ T cells held more expanded clones on average. Low normalized T-cell clonal expansion also characterized some of the nonresponders.

The clonotype comes from an adult with an advanced solid tumor such as melanoma, head and neck, liver or kidney cancer. The chain recombines TRBV5-1 with TRBJ2-2; 7 bases fit TRBD1. Sequencing was performed on CD4+ or CD8+ T cells sorted from blood, taken in a trial of the OX40 agonist ivuxolimab. CDR3 sequence reads: CASSLGGTDTGELFF. In nucleotides, the CDR3 is TGCGCCAGCAGCTTGGGAGGGACAGACACCGGGGAGCTGTTTTTT.